This paragraph covers one T cell receptor (beta chain) sequence. The sample belongs to a study of blood T cell repertoires in COVID-19. Across the whole study: Whether acute or convalescent, the COVID-19 samples came from the United States, Italy and Spain. PBMCs, B-cell-depleted T cells, or T cells were the source of the cDNA or gDNA that made up the material.

Methods used by the authors: Estimated nucleated cell counts came from reference gene primer amplification. Some clones are missing from TCRdb's copy, which holds only in-frame ones; the method was immunoSEQ multiplex PCR. Clone size and V and J calls were adopted from that table, with D and trimming inferred from the DNA. The data contain roughly 92,000 clones, about 89% of them seen just once; the ten biggest clones take up 10%. The sequence was obtained from a man aged 45-65 years with acute or convalescent COVID-19. Material for sequencing was peripheral blood.

CDR3 in amino acids: CATSRRDSYNEQFF. CDR3 DNA sequence: TGTGCCACCTCACGTCGGGACTCTTACAATGAGCAGTTCTTC. V is TRBV11-2 and J is TRBJ2-1, with a tentative D call TRBD2 (6 bases). The length of the CDR3 is 14 residues. CDR1 is SGHAT, CDR2 FQNNGV, per germline. V was cut by 10 bases and J by 4 bases, with 17 bases left in between.